A selection of T cell receptor beta chains follows, all from one sample in a study of blood T cell repertoires in COVID-19. Assay used: immunoSEQ multiplex PCR; TCRdb lists only in-frame clones, some missing. Altogether around 150,000 clones are present, over 60% being singletons, with the ten largest covering about 15%. Sequencing used peripheral blood. The source is a man in his fifties or sixties with acute or convalescent COVID-19. Each CDR3 is given with its conserved first and last residue. D genes are given only for firm matches. Size is stated for part of the rows, as once, few or many counts, or as a class when the clone is expanded.

J: TRBJ2-2; size: NA; D: NA; V: TRBV7-4; CDR3: CASSLRTYNTGELFF; DNA: TGTGCCAGCAGCTTGAGGACTTACAACACCGGGGAGCTGTTTTTT
J: TRBJ2-3; size: NA; D: NA; V: TRBV15; CDR3: CATSRDQLERTQYF; DNA: TGTGCCACCAGCAGAGATCAATTGGAGCGTACGCAGTATTTT
J: TRBJ2-7; size: once; D: NA; V: TRBV20-1; CDR3: CSASGGPRPYF; DNA: TGCAGTGCTTCCGGGGGGCCCCGTCCGTACTTC
J: TRBJ1-5; size: NA; D: NA; V: TRBV28; CDR3: CASSSPAGSGQPQHF; DNA: TGTGCCAGCAGTTCCCCCGCAGGGTCCGGGCAGCCCCAGCATTTT
J: TRBJ2-1; size: NA; D: NA; V: TRBV18; CDR3: CASSSGQPQNNEQFF; DNA: TGTGCCAGCTCTTCCGGACAGCCCCAGAACAATGAGCAGTTCTTC
J: TRBJ2-2; size: NA; D: NA; V: TRBV18; CDR3: CASSPGHISNTGELFF; DNA: TGTGCCAGCTCACCGGGACACATTTCGAACACCGGGGAGCTGTTTTTT
J: TRBJ1-5; size: NA; D: NA; V: TRBV2; CDR3: CASSVGSRYQPQHF; DNA: TGTGCCAGCAGTGTCGGGTCCCGCTATCAGCCCCAGCATTTT
J: TRBJ2-1; size: NA; D: NA; V: TRBV5-1; CDR3: CASSLWNRASYNEQFF; DNA: TGCGCCAGCAGCTTGTGGAACAGGGCGTCCTACAATGAGCAGTTCTTC
J: TRBJ2-7; size: NA; D: TRBD2; V: TRBV24-1; CDR3: CATSVGLVAYEQYF; DNA: TGTGCCACCAGTGTCGGACTAGTGGCCTACGAGCAGTACTTC
J: TRBJ2-5; size: NA; D: NA; V: TRBV3-1/TRBV3-2; CDR3: CASSLPAGLSETQYF; DNA: TGTGCCAGCAGCCTGCCGGCCGGGTTGTCAGAGACCCAGTACTTC
J: TRBJ1-5; size: many; D: NA; V: TRBV19; CDR3: CASSMWQGFNQPQHF; DNA: TGTGCCAGTAGTATGTGGCAGGGATTCAATCAGCCCCAGCATTTT
J: TRBJ1-2; size: NA; D: NA; V: TRBV7-8; CDR3: CASSLVRTASRYGYTF; DNA: TGTGCCAGCAGCTTAGTTAGGACAGCCAGCCGCTATGGCTACACCTTC
J: TRBJ1-5; size: NA; D: NA; V: TRBV5-1; CDR3: CASSLGGDGQPQHF; DNA: TGCGCCAGCAGCTTGGGGGGAGACGGTCAGCCCCAGCATTTT
J: TRBJ1-3; size: few; D: NA; V: TRBV5-8; CDR3: CASSLGQVSGNTIYF; DNA: TGTGCCAGCAGCTTGGGACAGGTCTCTGGAAACACCATATATTTT
J: TRBJ2-6; size: few; D: NA; V: TRBV10-3; CDR3: CAISGMRGLSSGANVLTF; DNA: TGTGCCATCAGTGGCATGCGAGGACTGAGCTCTGGGGCCAACGTCCTGACTTTC
J: TRBJ2-5; size: NA; D: NA; V: TRBV18; CDR3: CASSPIGHNQETQYF; DNA: TGTGCCAGCTCACCCATCGGACACAACCAAGAGACCCAGTACTTC
J: TRBJ2-1; size: NA; D: TRBD2; V: TRBV7-3; CDR3: CASSLSGGTYNEQFF; DNA: TGTGCCAGCAGCTTAAGCGGGGGAACCTACAATGAGCAGTTCTTC
J: TRBJ2-5; size: NA; D: NA; V: TRBV7-2; CDR3: CASSSLRTQYF; DNA: TGTGCCAGCAGCTCGTTGCGGACCCAGTACTTC
J: TRBJ1-1; size: NA; D: NA; V: TRBV5-1; CDR3: CASSDQGGHTEAFF; DNA: TGCGCCAGCAGCGATCAGGGTGGCCACACTGAAGCTTTCTTT
J: TRBJ2-2; size: once; D: NA; V: TRBV6-5; CDR3: CASTQNTGELFF; DNA: TGTGCCAGCACCCAGAACACCGGGGAGCTGTTTTTT
J: TRBJ1-6; size: NA; D: NA; V: TRBV19; CDR3: CAATGSGNSPLHF; DNA: TGTGCCGCCACAGGGTCCGGTAATTCACCCCTCCACTTT
J: TRBJ2-1; size: NA; D: TRBD1; V: TRBV18; CDR3: CASSPPGQGFNNEQFF; DNA: TGTGCCAGCTCACCACCGGGACAGGGGTTCAACAATGAGCAGTTCTTC
J: TRBJ1-1; size: NA; D: TRBD1; V: TRBV2; CDR3: CATKDRVNTEAFF; DNA: TGTGCCACCAAGGACAGGGTGAACACTGAAGCTTTCTTT
J: TRBJ2-5; size: once; D: TRBD2; V: TRBV18; CDR3: CASSRGLAGNQETQYF; DNA: TGTGCCAGCTCCCGCGGACTAGCGGGAAACCAAGAGACCCAGTACTTC
J: TRBJ2-5; size: once; D: TRBD1; V: TRBV24-1; CDR3: CATSDPTPGQGTETQYF; DNA: TGTGCCACCAGTGATCCGACTCCGGGACAGGGCACGGAGACCCAGTACTTC
J: TRBJ1-5; size: NA; D: NA; V: TRBV28; CDR3: CASSLTAGAAFNSNQPQHF; DNA: TGTGCCAGCAGTTTAACGGCAGGGGCCGCGTTTAATAGCAATCAGCCCCAGCATTTT
J: TRBJ1-2; size: NA; D: TRBD1; V: TRBV30; CDR3: CAWSGTGGWNGYTF; DNA: TGTGCCTGGAGTGGGACAGGGGGCTGGAATGGCTACACCTTC
J: TRBJ1-2; size: NA; D: NA; V: TRBV5-4; CDR3: CASSSRTVSNYGYTF; DNA: TGTGCCAGCAGCTCACGGACAGTTTCTAACTATGGCTACACCTTC
J: TRBJ2-6; size: NA; D: NA; V: TRBV14; CDR3: CASSQDPMAPGANVLTF; DNA: TGTGCCAGCAGCCAAGATCCCATGGCACCAGGGGCCAACGTCCTGACTTTC
J: TRBJ1-1; size: NA; D: TRBD1; V: TRBV19; CDR3: CASRTGSSSTEAFF; DNA: TGTGCCAGTAGGACAGGGTCTTCAAGCACTGAAGCTTTCTTT
J: TRBJ1-6; size: few; D: NA; V: TRBV10-1; CDR3: CASSPHATGNSPLHF; DNA: TGCGCCAGCAGTCCTCATGCCACCGGGAATTCACCCCTCCACTTT
J: TRBJ2-3; size: NA; D: NA; V: TRBV6-5; CDR3: CASSSAAGPTDTQYF; DNA: TGTGCCAGCAGTTCGGCGGCGGGCCCCACAGATACGCAGTATTTT
J: TRBJ2-2; size: NA; D: TRBD2; V: TRBV24-1; CDR3: CATSSGGIDTGELFF; DNA: TGTGCCACCTCATCGGGGGGGATAGACACCGGGGAGCTGTTTTTT
J: TRBJ1-1; size: NA; D: NA; V: TRBV28; CDR3: CASSSRAWGRTEAFF; DNA: TGTGCCAGCAGTTCACGAGCTTGGGGGCGCACTGAAGCTTTCTTT
J: TRBJ2-5; size: NA; D: NA; V: TRBV27; CDR3: CASSLWAGRGSETQYF; DNA: TGTGCCAGCAGTTTATGGGCGGGCAGGGGATCGGAGACCCAGTACTTC
J: TRBJ1-3; size: NA; D: NA; V: TRBV7-8; CDR3: CASSLAERAGNTIYF; DNA: TGTGCCAGCAGCTTAGCGGAGCGGGCGGGAAACACCATATATTTT
J: TRBJ2-2; size: NA; D: NA; V: TRBV5-1; CDR3: CASSLTGKNTGELFF; DNA: TGCGCCAGCAGCTTGACCGGGAAGAACACCGGGGAGCTGTTTTTT
J: TRBJ1-6; size: few; D: TRBD1; V: TRBV7-7; CDR3: CASSPDRDSPLHF; DNA: TGTGCCAGCAGCCCCGACAGGGATTCACCCCTCCACTTT
J: TRBJ2-7; size: NA; D: TRBD1; V: TRBV6-2/TRBV6-3; CDR3: CASSYSGQTTTYEQYF; DNA: TGTGCCAGCAGTTACTCGGGACAGACAACAACCTACGAGCAGTACTTC
J: TRBJ2-5; size: NA; D: TRBD2; V: TRBV11-2; CDR3: CASSLGRGDNLNQETQYF; DNA: TGTGCCAGCAGCTTAGGGCGGGGGGACAACCTTAACCAAGAGACCCAGTACTTC
J: TRBJ2-5; size: NA; D: NA; V: TRBV5-6; CDR3: CASSLAISLQETQYF; DNA: TGTGCCAGCAGCTTGGCGATAAGCCTACAAGAGACCCAGTACTTC
J: TRBJ1-1; size: once; D: NA; V: TRBV4-2; CDR3: CASSQVGSTNTEAFF; DNA: TGTGCCAGCAGCCAAGTCGGGTCAACGAACACTGAAGCTTTCTTT
J: TRBJ1-1; size: NA; D: NA; V: TRBV5-1; CDR3: CASSSRQVNTEAFF; DNA: TGCGCCAGCAGCTCGCGACAGGTGAACACTGAAGCTTTCTTT